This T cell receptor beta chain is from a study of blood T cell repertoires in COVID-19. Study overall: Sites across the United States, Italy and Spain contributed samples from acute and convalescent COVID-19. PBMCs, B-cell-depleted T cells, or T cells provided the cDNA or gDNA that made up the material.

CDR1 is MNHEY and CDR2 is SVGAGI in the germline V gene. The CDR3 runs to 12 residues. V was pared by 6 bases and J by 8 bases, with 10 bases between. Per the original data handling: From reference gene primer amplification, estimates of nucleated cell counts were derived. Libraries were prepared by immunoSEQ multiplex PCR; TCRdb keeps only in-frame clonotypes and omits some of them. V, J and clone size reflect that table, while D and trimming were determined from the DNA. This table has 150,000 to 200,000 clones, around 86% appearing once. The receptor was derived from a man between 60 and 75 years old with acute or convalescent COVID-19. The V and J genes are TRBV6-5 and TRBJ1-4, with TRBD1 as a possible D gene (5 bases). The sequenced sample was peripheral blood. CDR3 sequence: CASSWGEEKLFF. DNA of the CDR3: TGTGCCAGCAGCTGGGGGGAGGAAAAACTGTTTTTT.